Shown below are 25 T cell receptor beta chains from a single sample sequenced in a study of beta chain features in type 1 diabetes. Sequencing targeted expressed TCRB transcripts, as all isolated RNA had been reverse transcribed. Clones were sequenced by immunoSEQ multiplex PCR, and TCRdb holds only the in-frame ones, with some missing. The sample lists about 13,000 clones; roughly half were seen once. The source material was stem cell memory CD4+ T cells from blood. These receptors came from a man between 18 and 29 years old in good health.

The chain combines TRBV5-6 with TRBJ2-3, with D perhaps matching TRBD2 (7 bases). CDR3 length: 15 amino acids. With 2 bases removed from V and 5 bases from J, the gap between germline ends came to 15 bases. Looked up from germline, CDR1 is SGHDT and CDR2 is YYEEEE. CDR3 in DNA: TGTGCCAGCAGCTTTGGGGGGGGGCTCGGAGATACGCAGTATTTT. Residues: CASSFGGGLGDTQYF.

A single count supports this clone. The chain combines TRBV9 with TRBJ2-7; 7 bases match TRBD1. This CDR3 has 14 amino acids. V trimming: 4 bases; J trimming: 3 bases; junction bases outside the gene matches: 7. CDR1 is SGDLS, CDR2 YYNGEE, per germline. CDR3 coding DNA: TGTGCCAGCAGCTTTGACAGGGTGAGCTACGAGCAGTACTTC. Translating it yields CASSFDRVSYEQYF.

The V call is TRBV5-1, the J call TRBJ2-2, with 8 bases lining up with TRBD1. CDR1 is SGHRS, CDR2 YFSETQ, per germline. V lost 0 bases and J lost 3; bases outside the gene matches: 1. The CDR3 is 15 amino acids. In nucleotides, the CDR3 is TGCGCCAGCAGCTTGGAGGGACAGGACACCGGGGAGCTGTTTTTT. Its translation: CASSLEGQDTGELFF.

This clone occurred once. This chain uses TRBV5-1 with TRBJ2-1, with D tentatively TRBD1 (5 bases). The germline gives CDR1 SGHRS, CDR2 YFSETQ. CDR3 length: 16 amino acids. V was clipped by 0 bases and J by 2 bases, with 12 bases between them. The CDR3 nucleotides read TGCGCCAGCAGCTTGGACGGCAGGGTCCCCTACAATGAGCAGTTCTTC. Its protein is CASSLDGRVPYNEQFF.

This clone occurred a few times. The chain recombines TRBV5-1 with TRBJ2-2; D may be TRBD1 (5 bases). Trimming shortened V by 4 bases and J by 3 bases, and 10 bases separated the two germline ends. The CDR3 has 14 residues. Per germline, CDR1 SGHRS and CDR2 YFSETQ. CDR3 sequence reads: CASSPDSYTGELFF. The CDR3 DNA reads TGCGCCAGCAGCCCCGACAGCTACACCGGGGAGCTGTTTTTT.

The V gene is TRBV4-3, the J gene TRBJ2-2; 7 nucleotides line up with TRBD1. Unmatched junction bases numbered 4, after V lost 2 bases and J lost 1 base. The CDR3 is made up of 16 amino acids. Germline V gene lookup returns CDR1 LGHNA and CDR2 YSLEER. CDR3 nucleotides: TGCGCCAGCAGCCAACGGGACAGACAGAACACCGGGGAGCTGTTTTTT. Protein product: CASSQRDRQNTGELFF.

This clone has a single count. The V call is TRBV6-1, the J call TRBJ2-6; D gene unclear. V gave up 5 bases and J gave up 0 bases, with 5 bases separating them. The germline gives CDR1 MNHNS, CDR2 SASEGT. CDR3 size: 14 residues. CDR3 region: CASSRFSGANVLTF. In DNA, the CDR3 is TGTGCCAGCAGTCGGTTCTCTGGGGCCAACGTCCTGACTTTC.

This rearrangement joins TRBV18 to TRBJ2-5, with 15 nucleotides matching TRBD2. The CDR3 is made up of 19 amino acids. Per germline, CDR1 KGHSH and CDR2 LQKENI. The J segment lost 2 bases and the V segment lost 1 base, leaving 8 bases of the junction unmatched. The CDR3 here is CASSPLPGLAGGRQETQYF. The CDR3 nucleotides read TGTGCCAGCTCACCACTGCCCGGACTAGCGGGGGGGCGTCAAGAGACCCAGTACTTC. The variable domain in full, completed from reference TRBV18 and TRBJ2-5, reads NAGVMQNPRHLVRRRGQEARLRCSPMKGHSHVYWYRQLPEEGLKFMVYLQKENIIDESGMPKERFSAEFPKEGPSILRIQQVVRGDSAAYFCASSPLPGLAGGRQETQYFGPGTRLLVL.

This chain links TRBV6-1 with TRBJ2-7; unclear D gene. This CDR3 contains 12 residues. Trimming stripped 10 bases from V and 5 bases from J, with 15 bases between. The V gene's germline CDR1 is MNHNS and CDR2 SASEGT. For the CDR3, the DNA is TGTGCCACAGAACCACAGTCGAACGAGCAGTACTTC. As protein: CATEPQSNEQYF.

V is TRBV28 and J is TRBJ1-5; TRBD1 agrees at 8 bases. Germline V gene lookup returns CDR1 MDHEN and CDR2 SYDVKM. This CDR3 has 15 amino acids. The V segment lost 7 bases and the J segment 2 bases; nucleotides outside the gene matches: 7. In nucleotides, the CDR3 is TGTGCCAGCAACGGCGACAGGGGAGGCAATCAGCCCCAGCATTTT. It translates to CASNGDRGGNQPQHF.

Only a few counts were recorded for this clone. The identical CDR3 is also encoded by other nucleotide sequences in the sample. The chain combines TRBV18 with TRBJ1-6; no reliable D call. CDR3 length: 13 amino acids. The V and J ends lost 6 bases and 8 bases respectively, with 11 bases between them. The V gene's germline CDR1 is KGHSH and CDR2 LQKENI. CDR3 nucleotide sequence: TGTGCCAGCTCCCCGGATCGGGATTCACCCCTCCACTTT. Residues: CASSPDRDSPLHF.

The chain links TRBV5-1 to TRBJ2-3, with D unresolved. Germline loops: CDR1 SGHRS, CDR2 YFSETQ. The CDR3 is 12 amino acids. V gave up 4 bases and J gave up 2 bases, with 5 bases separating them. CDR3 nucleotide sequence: TGCGCCAGCAGCGACACCACAGATACGCAGTATTTT. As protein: CASSDTTDTQYF.

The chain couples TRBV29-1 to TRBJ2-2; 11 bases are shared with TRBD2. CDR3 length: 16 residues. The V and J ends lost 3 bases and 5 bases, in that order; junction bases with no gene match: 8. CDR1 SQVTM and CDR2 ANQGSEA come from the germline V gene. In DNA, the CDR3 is TGCAGCGTTGAGTTACTAGCGGGGGCACGAACCGGGGAGCTGTTTTTT. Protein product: CSVELLAGARTGELFF.

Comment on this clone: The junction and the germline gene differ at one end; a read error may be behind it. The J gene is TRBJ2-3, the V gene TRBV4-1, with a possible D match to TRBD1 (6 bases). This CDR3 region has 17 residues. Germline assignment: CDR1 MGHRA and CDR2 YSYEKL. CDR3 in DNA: TGCGCCGGCAGCCATTCGACCGAGACAGGATACACAGATACGCAGTATTTT. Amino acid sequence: CAGSHSTETGYTDTQYF.

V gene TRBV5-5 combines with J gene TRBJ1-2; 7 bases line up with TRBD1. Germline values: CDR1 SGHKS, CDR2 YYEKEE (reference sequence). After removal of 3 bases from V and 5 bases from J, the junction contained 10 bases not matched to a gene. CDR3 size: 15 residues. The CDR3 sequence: CASSSSGGTEYGYTF. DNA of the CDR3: TGTGCCAGCAGCTCGAGTGGTGGGACAGAATATGGCTACACCTTC.

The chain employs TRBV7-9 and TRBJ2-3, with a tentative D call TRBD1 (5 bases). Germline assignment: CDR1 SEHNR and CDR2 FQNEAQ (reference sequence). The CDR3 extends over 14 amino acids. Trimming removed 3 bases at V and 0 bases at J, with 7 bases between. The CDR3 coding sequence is TGTGCCAGCAGCTTTGACAGTAGCACAGATACGCAGTATTTT. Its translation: CASSFDSSTDTQYF.

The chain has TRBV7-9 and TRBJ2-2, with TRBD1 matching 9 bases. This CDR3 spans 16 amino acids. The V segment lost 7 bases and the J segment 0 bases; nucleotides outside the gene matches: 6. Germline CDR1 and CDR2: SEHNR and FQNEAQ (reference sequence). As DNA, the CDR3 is TGTGCCAGCAAAACCACAGGGGGCCCGAACACCGGGGAGCTGTTTTTT. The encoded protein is CASKTTGGPNTGELFF.

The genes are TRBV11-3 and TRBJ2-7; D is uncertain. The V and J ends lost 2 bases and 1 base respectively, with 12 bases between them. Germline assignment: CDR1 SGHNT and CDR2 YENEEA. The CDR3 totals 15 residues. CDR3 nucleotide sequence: TGTGCCAGCAGCTTACAGGCTACCTATTCCTACGAGCAGTACTTC. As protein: CASSLQATYSYEQYF. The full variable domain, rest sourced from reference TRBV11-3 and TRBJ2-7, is EAGVVQSPRYKIIEKKQPVAFWCNPISGHNTLYWYLQNLGQGPELLIRYENEEAVDDSQLPKDRFSAERLKGVDSTLKIQPAELGDSAVYLCASSLQATYSYEQYFGPGTRLTVT.

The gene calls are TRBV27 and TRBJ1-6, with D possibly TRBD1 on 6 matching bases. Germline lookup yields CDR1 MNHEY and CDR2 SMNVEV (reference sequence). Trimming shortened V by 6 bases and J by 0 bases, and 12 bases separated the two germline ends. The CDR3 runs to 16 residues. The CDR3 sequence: CASSPTGSSYNSPLHF. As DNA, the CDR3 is TGTGCCAGCAGCCCTACAGGGAGCTCCTATAATTCACCCCTCCACTTT.

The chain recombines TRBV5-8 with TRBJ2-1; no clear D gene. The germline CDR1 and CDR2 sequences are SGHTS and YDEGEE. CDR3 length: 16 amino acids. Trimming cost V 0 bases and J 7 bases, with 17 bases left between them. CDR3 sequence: CASSLGGTPRRNEQFF. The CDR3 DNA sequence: TGTGCCAGCAGCTTGGGCGGCACACCCCGACGGAATGAGCAGTTCTTC.

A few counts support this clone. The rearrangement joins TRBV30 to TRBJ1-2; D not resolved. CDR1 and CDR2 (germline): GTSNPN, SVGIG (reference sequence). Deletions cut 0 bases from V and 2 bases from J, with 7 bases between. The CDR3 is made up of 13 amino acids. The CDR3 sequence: CAWSVSANYGYTF. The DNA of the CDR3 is TGTGCCTGGAGTGTGAGTGCCAACTATGGCTACACCTTC.

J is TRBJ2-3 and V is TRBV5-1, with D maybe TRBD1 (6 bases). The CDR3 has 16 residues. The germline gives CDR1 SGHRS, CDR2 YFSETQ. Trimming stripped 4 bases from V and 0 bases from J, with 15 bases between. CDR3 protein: CASSRGTSSSTDTQYF. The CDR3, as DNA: TGCGCCAGCAGCCGAGGGACAAGCTCTAGCACAGATACGCAGTATTTT.

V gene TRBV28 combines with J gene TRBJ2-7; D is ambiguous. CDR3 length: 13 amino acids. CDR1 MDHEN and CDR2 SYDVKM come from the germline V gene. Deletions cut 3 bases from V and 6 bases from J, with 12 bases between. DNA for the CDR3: TGTGCCAGCAGTTTGCCCCAGTCACGCGAGCAGTACTTC. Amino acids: CASSLPQSREQYF.

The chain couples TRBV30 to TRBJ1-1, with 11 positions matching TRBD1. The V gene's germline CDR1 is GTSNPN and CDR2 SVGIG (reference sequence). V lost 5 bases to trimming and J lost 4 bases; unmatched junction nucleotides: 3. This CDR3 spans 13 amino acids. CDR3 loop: CAWAGTGGTEAFF. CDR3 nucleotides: TGTGCCTGGGCCGGGACAGGGGGCACTGAAGCTTTCTTT.

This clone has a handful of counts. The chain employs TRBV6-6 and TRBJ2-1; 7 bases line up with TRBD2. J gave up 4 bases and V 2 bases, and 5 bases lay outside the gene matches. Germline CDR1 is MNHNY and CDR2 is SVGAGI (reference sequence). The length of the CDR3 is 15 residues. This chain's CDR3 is CASSYETSRYNEQFF. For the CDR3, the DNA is TGTGCCAGCAGTTACGAGACTAGCAGGTACAATGAGCAGTTCTTC.